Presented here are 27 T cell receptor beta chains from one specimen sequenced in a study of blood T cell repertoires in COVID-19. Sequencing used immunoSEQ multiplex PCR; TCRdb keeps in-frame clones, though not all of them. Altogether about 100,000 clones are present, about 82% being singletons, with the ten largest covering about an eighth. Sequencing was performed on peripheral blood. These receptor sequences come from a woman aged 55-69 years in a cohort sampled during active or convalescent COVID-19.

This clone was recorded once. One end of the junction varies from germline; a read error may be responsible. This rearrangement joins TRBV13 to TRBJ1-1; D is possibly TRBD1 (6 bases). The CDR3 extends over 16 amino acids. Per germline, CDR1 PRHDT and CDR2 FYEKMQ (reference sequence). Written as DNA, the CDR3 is TGTGCCAGCAGCCTAGGACCCACAGGGAAGTCGACTGAAGCTTTCTTT. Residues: CASSLGPTGKSTEAFF.

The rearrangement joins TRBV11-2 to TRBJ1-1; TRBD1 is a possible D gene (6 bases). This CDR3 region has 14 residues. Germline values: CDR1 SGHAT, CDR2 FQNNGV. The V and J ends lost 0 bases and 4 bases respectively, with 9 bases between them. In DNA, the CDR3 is TGTGCCAGCAGCTTAGAGTACAGGGCCACTGAAGCTTTCTTT. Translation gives CASSLEYRATEAFF.

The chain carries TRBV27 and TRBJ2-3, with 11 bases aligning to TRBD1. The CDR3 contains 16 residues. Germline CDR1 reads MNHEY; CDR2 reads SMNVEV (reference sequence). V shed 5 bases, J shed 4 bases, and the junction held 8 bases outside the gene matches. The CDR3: CASSPAGQGGPDTQYF. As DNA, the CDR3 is TGTGCCAGCAGTCCGGCGGGACAGGGGGGTCCAGATACGCAGTATTTT.

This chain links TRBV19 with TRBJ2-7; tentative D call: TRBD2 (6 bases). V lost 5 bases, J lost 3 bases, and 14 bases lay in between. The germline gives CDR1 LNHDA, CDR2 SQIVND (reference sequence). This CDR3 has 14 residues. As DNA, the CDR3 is TGTGCCAGTAGTCCCCAAGCCGGGGGCTACGAGCAGTACTTC. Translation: CASSPQAGGYEQYF.

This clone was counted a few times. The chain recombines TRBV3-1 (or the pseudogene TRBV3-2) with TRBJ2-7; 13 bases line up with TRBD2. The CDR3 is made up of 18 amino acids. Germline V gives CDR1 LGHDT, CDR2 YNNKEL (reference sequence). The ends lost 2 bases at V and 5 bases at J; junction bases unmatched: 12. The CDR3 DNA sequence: TGTGCCAGCAGCCAATCATCCGGGACTAGCGGGATAAGCGACGAGCAGTACTTC. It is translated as CASSQSSGTSGISDEQYF.

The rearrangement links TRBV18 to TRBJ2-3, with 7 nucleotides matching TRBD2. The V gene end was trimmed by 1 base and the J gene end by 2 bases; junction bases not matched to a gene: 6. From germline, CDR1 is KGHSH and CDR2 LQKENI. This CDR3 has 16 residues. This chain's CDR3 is CASSPRSSGYTDTQYF. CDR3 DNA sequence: TGTGCCAGCTCACCACGATCTAGCGGATACACAGATACGCAGTATTTT.

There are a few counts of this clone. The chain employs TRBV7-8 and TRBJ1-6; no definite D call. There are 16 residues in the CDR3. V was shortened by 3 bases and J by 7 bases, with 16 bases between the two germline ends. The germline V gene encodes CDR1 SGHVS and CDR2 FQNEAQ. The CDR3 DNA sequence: TGTGCCAGCAGCTTTGATGACCGGGGTGGAAATTCACCCCTCCACTTT. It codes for CASSFDDRGGNSPLHF.

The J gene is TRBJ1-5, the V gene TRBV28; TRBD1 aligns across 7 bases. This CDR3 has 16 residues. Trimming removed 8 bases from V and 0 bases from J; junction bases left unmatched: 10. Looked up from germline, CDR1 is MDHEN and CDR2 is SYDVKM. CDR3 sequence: CASVRTGAYSNQPQHF. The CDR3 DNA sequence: TGTGCCAGCGTTAGGACAGGAGCCTATAGCAATCAGCCCCAGCATTTT. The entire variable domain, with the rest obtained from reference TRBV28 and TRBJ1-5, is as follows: DVKVTQSSRYLVKRTGEKVFLECVQDMDHENMFWYRQDPGLGLRLIYFSYDVKMKEKGDIPEGYSVSREKKERFSLILESASTNQTSMYLCASVRTGAYSNQPQHFGDGTRLSIL.

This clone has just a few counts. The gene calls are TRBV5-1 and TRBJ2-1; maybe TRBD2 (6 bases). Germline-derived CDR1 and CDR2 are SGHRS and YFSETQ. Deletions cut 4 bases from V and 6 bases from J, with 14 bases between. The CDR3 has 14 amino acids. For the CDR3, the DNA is TGCGCCAGCAGCGATGGGACTCCGCGCAATGAGCAGTTCTTC. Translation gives CASSDGTPRNEQFF.

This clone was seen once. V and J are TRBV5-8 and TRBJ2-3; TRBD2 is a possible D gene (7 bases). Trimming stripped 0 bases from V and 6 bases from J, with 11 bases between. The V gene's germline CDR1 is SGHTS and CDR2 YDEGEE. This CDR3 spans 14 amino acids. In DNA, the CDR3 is TGTGCCAGCAGCTTGGGTCGGGGGGCGGATACGCAGTATTTT. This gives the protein CASSLGRGADTQYF.

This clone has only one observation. CDR3 loop: CASSFAGGDLKKLFF. The DNA for the CDR3 is TGTGCCAGCAGCTTCGCAGGGGGCGACCTCAAAAAACTGTTTTTT. The J gene is TRBJ1-4, the V gene TRBV21-1; the table calls TRBD1, which could not be checked here. TRBV21-1 corresponds to a pseudogene. The CDR3 totals 15 residues.

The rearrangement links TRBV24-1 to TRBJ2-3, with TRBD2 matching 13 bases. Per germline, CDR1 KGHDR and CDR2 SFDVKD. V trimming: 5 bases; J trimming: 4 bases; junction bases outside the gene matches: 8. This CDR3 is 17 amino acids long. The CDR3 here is CATSGTLLAGGPDTQYF. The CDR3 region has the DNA TGTGCCACCAGTGGTACCCTACTAGCGGGAGGGCCAGATACGCAGTATTTT.

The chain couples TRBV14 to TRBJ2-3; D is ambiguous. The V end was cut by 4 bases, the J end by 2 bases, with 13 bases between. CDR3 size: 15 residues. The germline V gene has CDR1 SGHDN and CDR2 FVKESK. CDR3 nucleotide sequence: TGTGCCAGCAGCCGGAGTAGCTTGTACACAGATACGCAGTATTTT. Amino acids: CASSRSSLYTDTQYF.

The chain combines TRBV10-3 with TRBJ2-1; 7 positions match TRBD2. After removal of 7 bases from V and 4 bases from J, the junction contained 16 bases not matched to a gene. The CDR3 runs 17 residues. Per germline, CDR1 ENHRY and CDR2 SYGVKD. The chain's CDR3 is CAIKGSGRGLQYNEQFF. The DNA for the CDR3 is TGTGCCATCAAGGGGTCAGGTAGGGGACTACAATACAATGAGCAGTTCTTC.

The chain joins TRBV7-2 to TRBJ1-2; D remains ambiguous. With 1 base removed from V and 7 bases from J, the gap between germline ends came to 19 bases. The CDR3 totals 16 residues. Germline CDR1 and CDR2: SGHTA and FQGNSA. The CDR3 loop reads CASSLVYSTAGGGYTF. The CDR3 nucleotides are TGTGCCAGCAGCTTAGTATACTCCACAGCGGGCGGTGGCTACACCTTC. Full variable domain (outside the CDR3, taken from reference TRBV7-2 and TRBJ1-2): GAGVSQSPSNKVTEKGKDVELRCDPISGHTALYWYRQSLGQGLEFLIYFQGNSAPDKSGLPSDRFSAERTGGSVSTLTIQRTQQEDSAVYLCASSLVYSTAGGGYTFGSGTRLTVV.

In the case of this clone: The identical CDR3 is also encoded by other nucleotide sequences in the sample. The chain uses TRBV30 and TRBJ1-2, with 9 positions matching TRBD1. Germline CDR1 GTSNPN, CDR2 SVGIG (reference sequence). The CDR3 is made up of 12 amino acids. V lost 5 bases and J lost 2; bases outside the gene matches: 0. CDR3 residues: CAWDRGNYGYTF. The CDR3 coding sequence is TGTGCCTGGGACAGGGGGAACTATGGCTACACCTTC.

CDR3 sequence: CASSQQQDRDPTNYGYTF. The CDR3 nucleotides read TGTGCCAGCTCACAGCAGCAGGACAGGGACCCAACTAACTATGGCTACACCTTC. This sequence joins TRBV18 and TRBJ1-2, with 8 bases lining up with TRBD1. The V gene's germline CDR1 is KGHSH and CDR2 LQKENI. V shed 4 bases and J 0 bases; nucleotides not matched to a gene: 13. This CDR3 comprises 18 residues.

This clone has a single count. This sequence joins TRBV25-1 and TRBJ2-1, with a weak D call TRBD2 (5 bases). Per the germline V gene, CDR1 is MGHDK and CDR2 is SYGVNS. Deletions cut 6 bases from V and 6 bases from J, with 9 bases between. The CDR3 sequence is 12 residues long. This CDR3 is CASSFSGNEQFF. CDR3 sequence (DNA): TGTGCCAGCAGCTTCAGCGGCAATGAGCAGTTCTTC.

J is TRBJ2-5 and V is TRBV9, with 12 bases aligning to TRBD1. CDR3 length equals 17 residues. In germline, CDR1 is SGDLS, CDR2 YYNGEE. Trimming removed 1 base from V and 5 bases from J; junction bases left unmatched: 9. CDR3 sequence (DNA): TGTGCCAGCAGCGTATCCCCGGGACAGGGGGCAGGGGAGACCCAGTACTTC. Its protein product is CASSVSPGQGAGETQYF.

The CDR3 DNA reads as TGTGCCAGCAGCGTAGGGAACACAGGGGCGACAGATACGCAGTATTTT. It is translated as CASSVGNTGATDTQYF. The chain uses TRBV9 and TRBJ2-3; the match to TRBD1 covers 7 bases. The CDR3 covers 16 residues. Germline CDR1 SGDLS, CDR2 YYNGEE. The junction had 7 bases not matched to a gene; V was cut back by 0 bases and J by 3 bases.

CDR3 loop: CASSLGYRGRNEKLFF. The CDR3 DNA reads TGCGCCAGCAGCTTGGGATACAGGGGGCGAAATGAAAAACTGTTTTTT. This chain uses TRBV5-1 with TRBJ1-4, with TRBD1 matching over 9 bases. V lost 0 bases to trimming and J lost 5 bases; unmatched junction nucleotides: 5. Germline values: CDR1 SGHRS, CDR2 YFSETQ. The CDR3 length is 16 residues.

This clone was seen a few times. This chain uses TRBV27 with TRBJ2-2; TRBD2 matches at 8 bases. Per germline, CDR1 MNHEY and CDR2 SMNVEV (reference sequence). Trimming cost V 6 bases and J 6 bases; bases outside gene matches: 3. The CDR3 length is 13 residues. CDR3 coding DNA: TGTGCCAGCAGGCCGACTAGCGCCGGGGAGCTGTTTTTT. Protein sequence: CASRPTSAGELFF.

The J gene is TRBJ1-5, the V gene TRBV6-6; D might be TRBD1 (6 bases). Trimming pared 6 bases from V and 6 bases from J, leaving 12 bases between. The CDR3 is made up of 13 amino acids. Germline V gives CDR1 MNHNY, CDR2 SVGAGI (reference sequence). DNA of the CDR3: TGTGCCAGCAGCCCAGGGGCCCGTCAGCCCCAGCATTTT. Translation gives CASSPGARQPQHF.

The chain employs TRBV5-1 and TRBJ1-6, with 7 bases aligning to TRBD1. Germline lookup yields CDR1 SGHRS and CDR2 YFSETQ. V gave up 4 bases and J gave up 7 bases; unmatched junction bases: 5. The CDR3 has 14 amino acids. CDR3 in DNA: TGCGCCAGCAGCGAGACAGGGCAGAATTCACCCCTCCACTTT. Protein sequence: CASSETGQNSPLHF.

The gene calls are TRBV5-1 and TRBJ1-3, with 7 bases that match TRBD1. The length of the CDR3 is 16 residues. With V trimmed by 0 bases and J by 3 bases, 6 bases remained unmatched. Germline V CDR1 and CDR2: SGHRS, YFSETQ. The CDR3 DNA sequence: TGCGCCAGCAGCTTGGAGAAGGGGGCGAGTGGAAACACCATATATTTT. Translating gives CASSLEKGASGNTIYF.

CDR3 amino acids: CASSWADTVYGYTF. The CDR3 DNA follows: TGTGCCAGTAGCTGGGCGGACACGGTGTATGGCTACACCTTC. The chain recombines TRBV19 with TRBJ1-2; a weak D match, TRBD1 (5 bases). CDR1 is LNHDA and CDR2 is SQIVND in the germline V gene (reference sequence). V was trimmed by 6 bases and J by 5 bases, leaving 16 bases between them. CDR3 size: 14 residues.

The CDR3 region has the DNA TGTGCCAGCACCACCGGGCAGGGAACGGGTTCACCCCTCCACTTT. Protein: CASTTGQGTGSPLHF. The rearrangement joins TRBV2 to TRBJ1-6; a possible D gene is TRBD1 (5 bases). Trimming took off 7 bases at V and 9 bases at J, with 19 bases between the two ends. Germline assignment: CDR1 SNHLY and CDR2 FYNNEI. CDR3 size: 15 residues.